A single TCR beta chain is shown here with its context. The data were taken from a study of blood T cell repertoires in COVID-19. Overall study: PBMCs, B-cell-depleted T cells, or T cells were the source of the cDNA or gDNA that made up the material.

Method: immunoSEQ multiplex PCR; TCRdb's copy keeps in-frame clones and lacks some. The top ten hold 0.7% to 0.9% of the sample, which has almost 80,000 clones, 80% to 95% seen once. J was trimmed by 0 bases and V by 4 bases; bases with no gene match: 13. From germline, CDR1 is SGDLS and CDR2 YYNGEE. The CDR3 has 18 residues. The rearrangement links TRBV9 to TRBJ2-1, with TRBD2 matching over 7 bases. What was sequenced was peripheral blood. The receptor comes from a woman of 80 years or more with acute or convalescent COVID-19. CDR3 loop: CASSKRQLALSSYNEQFF. The CDR3 nucleotides are TGTGCCAGCAGCAAACGACAACTAGCGCTGAGCTCCTACAATGAGCAGTTCTTC.